The rows below give T cell receptor beta chains drawn from one sample of a study of blood T cell repertoires in COVID-19. The repertoire was sequenced with immunoSEQ multiplex PCR; TCRdb's copy has only in-frame clones and lacks some. The table lists roughly 250,000 clones, about 85% of them singletons. The sequencing input was peripheral blood. These receptors all stem from a human donor with COVID-19, enrolled during active disease. The donor label of this sample is uncertain. Both conserved end residues are part of each CDR3. Each record gives: D gene, V gene, J gene, clone size, CDR3 protein, CDR3 DNA. D genes are given only for firm matches. Clone sizes are given selectively: once, few, many, or a class where the clone is expanded.

D: -; V: TRBV19; J: TRBJ1-4; size: -; CDR3: CASTQQGGPFATNEKLFF; DNA: TGTGCCAGTACCCAACAGGGTGGACCTTTTGCAACTAATGAAAAACTGTTTTTT
D: TRBD1; V: TRBV19; J: TRBJ1-5; size: few; CDR3: CASRDRDQPQHF; DNA: TGTGCCAGTAGGGACAGGGATCAGCCCCAGCATTTT
D: -; V: TRBV18; J: TRBJ1-5; size: -; CDR3: CASSPPGGANQPQHF; DNA: TGTGCCAGCTCACCACCGGGGGGAGCCAATCAGCCCCAGCATTTT
D: -; V: TRBV5-1; J: TRBJ2-1; size: -; CDR3: CASSLDGSYNEQFF; DNA: TGCGCCAGCAGCTTGGACGGCTCCTACAATGAGCAGTTCTTC
D: TRBD1; V: TRBV2; J: TRBJ2-3; size: -; CDR3: CASSVTGQISTDTQYF; DNA: TGTGCCAGCAGTGTGACGGGACAGATAAGCACAGATACGCAGTATTTT
D: TRBD2; V: TRBV6-1; J: TRBJ2-3; size: -; CDR3: CASSVISGRSTDTQYF; DNA: TGTGCCAGCAGTGTAATTAGCGGGAGAAGCACAGATACGCAGTATTTT
D: -; V: TRBV3-1/TRBV3-2; J: TRBJ2-3; size: -; CDR3: CASSQEWGRTDTQYF; DNA: TGTGCCAGCAGCCAAGAATGGGGGAGGACAGATACGCAGTATTTT
D: TRBD1; V: TRBV5-6; J: TRBJ1-3; size: -; CDR3: CASSFRTGGRNTIYF; DNA: TGTGCCAGCAGCTTCCGGACAGGGGGACGAAACACCATATATTTT
D: -; V: TRBV9; J: TRBJ1-4; size: -; CDR3: CASSVGGVNEKLFF; DNA: TGTGCCAGCAGCGTCGGGGGGGTCAATGAAAAACTGTTTTTT
D: -; V: TRBV12-3/TRBV12-4; J: TRBJ2-5; size: -; CDR3: CASSLAETQYF; DNA: TGTGCCAGCAGCCTAGCGGAGACCCAGTACTTC
D: -; V: TRBV12-3/TRBV12-4; J: TRBJ1-5; size: -; CDR3: CASSLQGNQPQHF; DNA: TGTGCCAGCAGTTTACAGGGGAATCAGCCCCAGCATTTT
D: -; V: TRBV27; J: TRBJ2-3; size: -; CDR3: CASSFRGTDTQYF; DNA: TGTGCCAGCAGTTTCAGGGGTACAGATACGCAGTATTTT
D: TRBD1; V: TRBV4-1; J: TRBJ2-7; size: -; CDR3: CASSQVSGTETYEQYF; DNA: TGCGCCAGCAGCCAAGTTTCTGGGACAGAGACCTACGAGCAGTACTTC
D: -; V: TRBV28; J: TRBJ1-2; size: -; CDR3: CASSPWTQLYGYTF; DNA: TGTGCCAGCAGTCCCTGGACACAACTCTATGGCTACACCTTC
D: -; V: TRBV4-1; J: TRBJ1-6; size: once; CDR3: CASSQSPDSRISPLHF; DNA: TGCGCCAGCAGCCAAAGCCCGGACAGCAGGATTTCACCCCTCCACTTT
D: -; V: TRBV27; J: TRBJ1-6; size: once; CDR3: CASSRQLDALSFNSPLHF; DNA: TGTGCCAGCAGTCGACAGCTAGACGCTCTAAGTTTTAATTCACCCCTCCACTTT
D: TRBD1; V: TRBV5-4; J: TRBJ1-1; size: -; CDR3: CASSQRDRLPSEAFF; DNA: TGTGCCAGCAGCCAACGGGACAGGCTTCCTTCAGAAGCTTTCTTT